This TCR beta chain was identified during a study of cytomegalovirus exposure and HLA in healthy donors. The study, taken as a whole, reports: Specific recognition of CMV antigens was confirmed in vitro for a few chains (all CMV-associated). According to the study, 160 or so TCR beta chains were cytomegalovirus-associated.

Primers: 60 Vbeta forward and 13 Jbeta reverse. Method: immunoSEQ multiplex PCR; TCRdb's copy keeps in-frame clones and lacks some. The table lists about 77,000 clones. Germline assignment: CDR1 SEHNR and CDR2 FQNEAQ (reference sequence). CDR3 length equals 15 residues. The V and J ends lost 1 base and 5 bases respectively, with 14 bases between them. As regards this clone: Its antigen is not identified.

It was healthy bone marrow donors who served as donors. The sequenced material came from PBMCs. The origin of this receptor is a man in his fifties or sixties in good health and CMV-seropositive. J is TRBJ1-2 and V is TRBV7-9; D possibly corresponds to TRBD1 (6 bases). CDR3 sequence: CASSLDSPGVYGYTF. The CDR3 DNA follows: TGTGCCAGCAGCTTAGATAGCCCAGGGGTTTATGGCTACACCTTC.